Below, 9 T cell receptor beta chains from the same sample are listed, as sequenced in a study of T cell changes during pregnancy in multiple sclerosis. Measured with immunoSEQ multiplex PCR; TCRdb has only the in-frame clones, and not every one. The profile shows about 44,000 clones, roughly 92% of them singletons. The source was CD4+ T cells from peripheral blood mononuclear cells, collected in the first trimester of pregnancy. The receptors here all came from a female donor with multiple sclerosis, enrolled in a pregnancy study.

This chain uses TRBV28 with TRBJ1-5; unclear D gene. V lost 7 bases and J 11 bases, leaving 12 bases between the germline ends. Germline V gene lookup returns CDR1 MDHEN and CDR2 SYDVKM. The CDR3 runs to 11 residues. CDR3 sequence reads: CASMGAVAQHF. The CDR3 coding sequence is TGTGCCAGCATGGGTGCGGTAGCCCAGCATTTT.

The V call is TRBV7-3, the J call TRBJ1-1, with unresolved D. The germline gives CDR1 SGHTA, CDR2 FQGTGA. Between the trimmed V and J ends, which lost 3 bases and 0 bases, there was a span of 14 bases. This CDR3 comprises 16 residues. The CDR3 spells CASSFGRWAMNTEAFF. The DNA of the CDR3 is TGTGCCAGCAGCTTCGGTCGATGGGCCATGAACACTGAAGCTTTCTTT.

V usage is TRBV5-1 and J usage is TRBJ2-5; 11 nucleotides line up with TRBD1. The CDR3 sequence is 16 residues long. The J segment lost 5 bases and the V segment lost 3 bases, leaving 9 bases of the junction unmatched. CDR1 is SGHRS and CDR2 is YFSETQ in the germline V gene. CDR3 sequence (DNA): TGCGCCAGCAGCTCCCGGACAGGGGGCGGGGGGGAGACCCAGTACTTC. This sequence encodes CASSSRTGGGGETQYF.

The chain carries TRBV5-4 and TRBJ2-5; D not certain. The V end lost 2 bases, the J end lost 7 bases, and 12 bases lay between the germline ends. Germline assignment: CDR1 SGHNT and CDR2 YYREEE (reference sequence). CDR3 length: 13 amino acids. The CDR3 loop reads CASSFDDSGTQYF. The CDR3 bases are TGTGCCAGCAGCTTTGACGACTCGGGGACCCAGTACTTC.

The chain joins TRBV5-1 to TRBJ2-5, with 9 bases identical to TRBD1. The V and J ends lost 4 bases and 5 bases, in that order; junction bases with no gene match: 9. The germline V gene has CDR1 SGHRS and CDR2 YFSETQ. This CDR3 has 15 residues. The CDR3 coding sequence is TGCGCCAGCAGCCTACAGGGGGCGCCGAGGGAGACCCAGTACTTC. Translated: CASSLQGAPRETQYF.

This chain connects TRBV28 to TRBJ2-5; 8 positions match TRBD2. J was trimmed by 10 bases and V by 2 bases; bases with no gene match: 9. The CDR3 consists of 14 residues. CDR1 and CDR2 (germline): MDHEN, SYDVKM. CDR3 in DNA: TGTGCCAGCAGTTTAGGACCGGGACTAGGAATCCAGTACTTC. This gives the protein CASSLGPGLGIQYF.

V usage is TRBV5-6 and J usage is TRBJ2-2, with 8 bases fitting TRBD1. J gave up 4 bases and V 4 bases, and 3 bases lay outside the gene matches. The CDR3 spans 14 residues. Looked up from germline, CDR1 is SGHDT and CDR2 is YYEEEE. For the CDR3, the DNA is TGTGCCAGCAGCGCAGGGACAGGCACCGGGGAGCTGTTTTTT. This gives the protein CASSAGTGTGELFF.

The chain has TRBV28 and TRBJ2-6, with D unresolved. This CDR3 spans 13 amino acids. Germline-derived CDR1 and CDR2 are MDHEN and SYDVKM. Trimming left V 9 bases short and J 0 bases short, with 6 bases between. This CDR3 is CASQSSGANVLTF. The DNA for the CDR3 is TGTGCCAGTCAGTCCTCTGGGGCCAACGTCCTGACTTTC.

This clone was detected once. The genes are TRBV18 and TRBJ2-3, with D possibly matching TRBD2 (6 bases). Between the trimmed V and J ends, which lost 5 bases and 2 bases, there was a span of 17 bases. The CDR3 sequence is 16 residues long. The germline V gene has CDR1 KGHSH and CDR2 LQKENI. The CDR3 region has the DNA TGTGCCAGCTCATCACTCCTAGCGCCCGCCACAGATACGCAGTATTTT. Translation gives CASSSLLAPATDTQYF.